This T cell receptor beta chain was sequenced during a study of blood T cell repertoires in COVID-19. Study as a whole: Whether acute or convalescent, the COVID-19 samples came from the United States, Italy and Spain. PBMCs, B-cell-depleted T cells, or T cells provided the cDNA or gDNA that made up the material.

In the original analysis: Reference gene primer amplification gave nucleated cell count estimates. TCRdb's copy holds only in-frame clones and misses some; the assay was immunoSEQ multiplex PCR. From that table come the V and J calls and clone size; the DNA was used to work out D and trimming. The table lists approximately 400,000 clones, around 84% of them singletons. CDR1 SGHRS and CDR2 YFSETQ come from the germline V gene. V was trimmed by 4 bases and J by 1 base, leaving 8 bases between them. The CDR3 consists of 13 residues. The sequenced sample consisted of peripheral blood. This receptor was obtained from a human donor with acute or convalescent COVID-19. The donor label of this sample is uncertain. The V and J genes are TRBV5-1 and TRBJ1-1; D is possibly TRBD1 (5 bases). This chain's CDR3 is CASSITGNTEAFF. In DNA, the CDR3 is TGCGCCAGCAGCATAACAGGGAACACTGAAGCTTTCTTT.